This T cell receptor beta chain emerged from a study of cytomegalovirus exposure and HLA in healthy donors. Both 60 Vbeta primers and 13 Jbeta primers went into the PCR. Sequencing used immunoSEQ multiplex PCR; TCRdb keeps in-frame clones, though not all of them. In the table there are fewer than 200,000 clones, approximately 84% of which are singletons. In germline, CDR1 is SGHTA, CDR2 FQGNSA. Trimming removed 1 base at V and 2 bases at J, with 8 bases between. The CDR3 has 14 residues. The sequence was collected from a man younger than 40 in good health and CMV-seropositive. Sequencing was carried out using PBMCs. The chain is built from TRBV7-2 and TRBJ1-2, with a weak D call TRBD1 (6 bases). The CDR3 region has the DNA TGTGCCAGCAGCTTAGGTGGACAGAACTATGGCTACACCTTC. Residues: CASSLGGQNYGYTF.